This record concerns one TCR beta chain sequence. No antigen is known for it. From the RT-PCR reads, TCRdb called clonotypes with MiXCR, one entry per CDR3 protein. The profile shows 500,000 to 600,000 distinct CDR3 sequences, 12% of them singletons. The sample belongs to a study of response to subunit inactivated influenza vaccine. Study-level points and caveats: The authors put forward the suggestion that each seasonal influenza vaccination may bring in only a limited number of new T cells.

In germline, CDR1 is ENHRY, CDR2 SYGVKD. This CDR3 region has 14 residues. Trimming took 6 bases from V and 7 from J; bases not matched to a gene: 11. The genes are TRBV10-3 and TRBJ1-1, with 7 positions matching TRBD1. The sequence was collected from a man in his forties or fifties who received an inactivated influenza vaccine. The material was PBMCs from blood, obtained on the day of vaccination. CDR3 sequence reads: CAIRVLEGGDEAFF. The CDR3 DNA sequence: TGTGCCATCAGAGTCCTCGAAGGGGGCGATGAAGCTTTCTTT.